This T cell receptor (beta chain) comes out of a study of molecular identifiers for immune sequencing clone quantification. Previously published methods and listed TCR primers were used for the bulk TCR libraries. Each CDR3 protein is one row after TCRdb ran MiXCR on the PCR reads. Here the sample spans more than 250,000 distinct CDR3 sequences, about 20% being singletons. Sorted naive CD8 T cells, roughly 17,000 to 1,100,000, were sequenced from 10%, 30% or 50% RNA. This clonotype was observed a handful of times. Germline loops: CDR1 SQVTM, CDR2 ANQGSEA. V shed 7 bases and J shed 6 bases, with 16 bases lying between them. This CDR3 spans 13 amino acids.

J is TRBJ2-1 and V is TRBV29-1; D call uncertain. This TCR was sampled from a human donor in good health. Some libraries in this study had Jurkat cell RNA spiked in. The specimen was naive CD8+ T cells from blood, with Jurkat cell RNA spiked in. Sample subset: FACS-sorted CD8+CD4-CCR7+CD45RA+ naive T cells. The CDR3 region has the DNA TGCAGCGCCGAAGGGTGGTCTGGCAATGAGCAGTTCTTC. Protein: CSAEGWSGNEQFF.